The sample holds one count of the clone carrying this T cell receptor (beta chain). Antigen: not known. The CDR3 is 15 residues long. Per the germline V gene, CDR1 is MNHEY and CDR2 is SVGAGI. Trimming took off 2 bases at V and 5 bases at J, with 15 bases between the two ends. This sample is drawn from a study of blood T cells in healthy people across ages. Study-level results: In older individuals, TCR beta diversity per million T cells was lower, falling roughly linearly with age. The study could not conclusively compare naive and antigen-experienced cells, given its unsorted PBMCs.

A second PCR, run for roughly 7 to 11 cycles, used a sample-barcoded 5' primer plus a J-beta primer mix. TCRdb re-called the 5' RACE reads with MiXCR, one entry per CDR3 protein. This sample has about 830,000 distinct CDR3 sequences, with less than 80% found just once. The source material was blood. This receptor was identified in a man aged 25-45 years in good health. This chain connects TRBV6-5 to TRBJ2-5; the D gene is possibly TRBD2 (5 bases). The CDR3 coding sequence is TGTGCCAGCAGTTACCTGCGGCTCCGGGGTGAGACCCAGTACTTC. It codes for CASSYLRLRGETQYF.